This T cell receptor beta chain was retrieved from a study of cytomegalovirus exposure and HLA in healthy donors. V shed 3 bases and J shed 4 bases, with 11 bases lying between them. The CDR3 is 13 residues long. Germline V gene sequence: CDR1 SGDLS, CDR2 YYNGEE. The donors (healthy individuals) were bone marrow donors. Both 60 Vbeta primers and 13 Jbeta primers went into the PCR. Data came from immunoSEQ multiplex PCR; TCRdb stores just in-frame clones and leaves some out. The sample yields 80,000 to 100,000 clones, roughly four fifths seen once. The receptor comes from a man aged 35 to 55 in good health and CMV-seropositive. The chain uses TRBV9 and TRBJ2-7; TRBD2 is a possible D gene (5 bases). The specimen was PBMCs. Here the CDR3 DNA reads TGTGCCAGCAGCGCCGGCCGAGGGTACGAGCAGTACTTC. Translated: CASSAGRGYEQYF.